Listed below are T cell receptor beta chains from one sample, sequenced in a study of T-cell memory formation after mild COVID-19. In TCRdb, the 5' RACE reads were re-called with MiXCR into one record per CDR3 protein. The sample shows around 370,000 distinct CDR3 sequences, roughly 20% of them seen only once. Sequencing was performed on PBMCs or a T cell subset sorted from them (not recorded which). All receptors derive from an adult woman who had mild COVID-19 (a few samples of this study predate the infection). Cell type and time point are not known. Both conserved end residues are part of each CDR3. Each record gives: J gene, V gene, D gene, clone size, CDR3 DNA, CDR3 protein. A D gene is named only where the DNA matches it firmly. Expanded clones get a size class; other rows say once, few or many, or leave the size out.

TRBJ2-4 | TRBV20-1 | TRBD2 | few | TGCAGTGCTAGAGATTGGGAGGGCCAAAACATTCAGTACTTC | CSARDWEGQNIQYF
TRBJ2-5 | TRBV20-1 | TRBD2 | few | TGCAGTGCTAGAGATCTATTGGGGACTAGCGGGAGTCCCGAGACCCAGTACTTC | CSARDLLGTSGSPETQYF
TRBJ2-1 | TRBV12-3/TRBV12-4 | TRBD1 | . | TGTGCCAGCAGTTTTACTCAAGTGGACAGGGGAGGAAAATTCAATGAGCAGTTCTTC | CASSFTQVDRGGKFNEQFF
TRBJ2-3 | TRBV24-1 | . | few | TGTGCCACCAGTAGCTCCCAGGGGAGGGCAGATACGCAGTATTTT | CATSSSQGRADTQYF
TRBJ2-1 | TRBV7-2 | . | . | TGTGCCAGCAGCTTAGCGGCCCTCGCAGGTCATGAGCAGTTCTTC | CASSLAALAGHEQFF
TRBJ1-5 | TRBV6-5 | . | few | TGTGCCAGCAGTTACGTGAGCAATCAGCCCCAGCATTTT | CASSYVSNQPQHF
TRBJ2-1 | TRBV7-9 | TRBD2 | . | TGTGCCAGCAGCTTTACGGGACTAGCGGGAGGACAACCCTACAATGAGCAGTTCTTC | CASSFTGLAGGQPYNEQFF
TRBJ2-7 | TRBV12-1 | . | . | TGTGCCAGCAGCTCGCTACCAAGCTCCTACGAGCAGTACTTC | CASSSLPSSYEQYF
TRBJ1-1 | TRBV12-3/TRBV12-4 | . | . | TGTGCCAGCAGCGCGGGGGGAGGGCAAGGAGCTTTCTTT | CASSAGGGQGAFF
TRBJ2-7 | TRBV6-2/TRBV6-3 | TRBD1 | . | TGTGCCAGCAGTTACAGGACAGGGGACGAGCAGTACTTC | CASSYRTGDEQYF
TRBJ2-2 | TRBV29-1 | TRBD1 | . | TGCAGCGTTGGGCAGGGGGCGAACACCGGGGAGCTGTTTTTT | CSVGQGANTGELFF
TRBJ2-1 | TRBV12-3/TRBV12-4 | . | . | TGTGCCAGCAGTTTGGGGCAGGCATGGGACAATGAGCAGTTCTTC | CASSLGQAWDNEQFF
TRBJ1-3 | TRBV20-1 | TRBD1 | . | TGCAGTGCATGGGACAGCCACTCTGGAAACACCATATATTTT | CSAWDSHSGNTIYF
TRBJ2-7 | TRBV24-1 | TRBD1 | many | TGTGCCACCAGTGATTCCCCGGGACAGGGACCCTACGAGCAGTACTTC | CATSDSPGQGPYEQYF
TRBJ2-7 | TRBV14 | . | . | TGTGCCAGCAGCCAAGTTGACAGACTCTCCTACGAGCAGTACTTC | CASSQVDRLSYEQYF
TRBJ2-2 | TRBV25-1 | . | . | TGTGCCAGCACCCCTGTGGTAGGGGAGGACGGGGAGCTGTTTTTT | CASTPVVGEDGELFF
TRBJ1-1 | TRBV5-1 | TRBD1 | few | TGCGCCAGCAGCGAAACAGGGGGCGACGGGGCGAAAGCTTTCTTT | CASSETGGDGAKAFF
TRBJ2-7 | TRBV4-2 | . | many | TGTGCCAGCAGCCAAGAGACAGTGTCCTACGAGCAGTACTTC | CASSQETVSYEQYF
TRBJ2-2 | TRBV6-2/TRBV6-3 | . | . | TGTGCCAGCAGTTCTTCCGGGACCGAAGGATCCACCGGGGAGCTGTTTTTT | CASSSSGTEGSTGELFF
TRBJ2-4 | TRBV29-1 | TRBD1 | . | TGCAGCGTTGAAGATCGACAGGGGAAAAGGGGCATTCAGTACTTC | CSVEDRQGKRGIQYF
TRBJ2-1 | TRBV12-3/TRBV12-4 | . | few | TGTGCCAGCAGTCCCCCTGGGTCCTACAATGAGCAGTTCTTC | CASSPPGSYNEQFF
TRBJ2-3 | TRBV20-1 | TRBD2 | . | TGCAGTGCTAGAGGAGCGGGAGTTGCAGATACGCAGTATTTT | CSARGAGVADTQYF
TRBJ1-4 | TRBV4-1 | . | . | TGCGCCAGCAGCCAAGGACAGCTGAGGGAAAAACTGTTTTTT | CASSQGQLREKLFF
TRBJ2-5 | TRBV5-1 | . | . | TGCGCCAGCAGCTTGGGACAGGAGCCAGAGACCCAGTACTTC | CASSLGQEPETQYF
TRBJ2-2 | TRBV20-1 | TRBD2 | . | TGCAGTGCCGCACAGCGGGAAGCCGGGGAGCTGTTTTTT | CSAAQREAGELFF
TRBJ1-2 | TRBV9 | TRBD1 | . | TGTGCCAGCAGCGTAGCCTCGACAGGGCGGGACTATGGCTACACCTTC | CASSVASTGRDYGYTF
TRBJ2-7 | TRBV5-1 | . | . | TGCGCCAGCAGCTCGTCCTCAGGGACCTACGAGCAGTACTTC | CASSSSSGTYEQYF
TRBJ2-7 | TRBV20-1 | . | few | TGCAGTGCCACCCACCCAGCAAAGTACGAGCAGTACTTC | CSATHPAKYEQYF
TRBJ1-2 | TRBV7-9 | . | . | TGTGCCAGCAGCGACCAAGGGTACGGCTACACCTTC | CASSDQGYGYTF
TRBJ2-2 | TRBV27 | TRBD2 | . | TGTGCCAGCAGTCCCGGACTAGCGTACACCGGGGAGCTGTTTTTT | CASSPGLAYTGELFF
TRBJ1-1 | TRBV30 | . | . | TGTGCCTGGAGTGTTGCAGGGGTCACTGAAGCTTTCTTT | CAWSVAGVTEAFF
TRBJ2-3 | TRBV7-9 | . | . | TGTGCCAGCAGCACGGAACAAATCCCAAAGGATGATACGCAGTATTTT | CASSTEQIPKDDTQYF